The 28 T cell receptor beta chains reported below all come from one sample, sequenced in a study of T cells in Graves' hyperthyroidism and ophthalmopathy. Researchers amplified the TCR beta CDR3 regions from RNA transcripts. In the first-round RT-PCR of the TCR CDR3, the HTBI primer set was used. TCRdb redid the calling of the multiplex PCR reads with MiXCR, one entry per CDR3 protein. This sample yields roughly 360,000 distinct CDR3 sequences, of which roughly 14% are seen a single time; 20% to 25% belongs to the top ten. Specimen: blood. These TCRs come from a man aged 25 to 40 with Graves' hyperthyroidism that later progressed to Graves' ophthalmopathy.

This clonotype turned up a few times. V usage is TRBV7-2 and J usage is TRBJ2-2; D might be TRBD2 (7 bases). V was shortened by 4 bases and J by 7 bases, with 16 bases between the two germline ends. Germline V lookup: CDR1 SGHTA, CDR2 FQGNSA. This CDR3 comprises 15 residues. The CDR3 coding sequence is TGTGCCAGCAGCTGGGGGGGGGCTTCGGGCGGGGAGCTGTTTTTT. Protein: CASSWGGASGGELFF. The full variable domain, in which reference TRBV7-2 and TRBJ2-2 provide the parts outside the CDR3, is GAGVSQSPSNKVTEKGKDVELRCDPISGHTALYWYRQSLGQGLEFLIYFQGNSAPDKSGLPSDRFSAERTGGSVSTLTIQRTQQEDSAVYLCASSWGGASGGELFFGEGSRLTVL.

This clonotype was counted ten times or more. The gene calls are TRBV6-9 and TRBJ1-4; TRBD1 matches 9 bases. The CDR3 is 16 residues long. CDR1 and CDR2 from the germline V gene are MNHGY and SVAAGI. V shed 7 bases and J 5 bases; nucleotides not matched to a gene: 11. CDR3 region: CASTGTGKWGNEKLFF. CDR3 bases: TGTGCCAGCACAGGGACAGGGAAGTGGGGAAATGAAAAACTGTTTTTT.

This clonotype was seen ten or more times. As DNA, the CDR3 is TGTGCCTGGGAAGCGGGGGGGCTTAATGAGCAGTTCTTC. This codes for CAWEAGGLNEQFF. This chain connects TRBV30 to TRBJ2-1; 10 nucleotides match TRBD2. This CDR3 is built from 13 residues. Trimming at V came to 5 bases and at J to 7 bases, leaving 5 bases not matched to a gene. CDR1 is GTSNPN and CDR2 is SVGIG in the germline V gene (reference sequence). Together with reference TRBV30 and TRBJ2-1, the CDR3 gives the full variable domain: SQTIHQWPATLVQPVGSPLSLECTVEGTSNPNLYWYRQAAGRGLQLLFYSVGIGQISSEVPQNLSASRPQDRQFILSSKKLLLSDSGFYLCAWEAGGLNEQFFGPGTRLTVL.

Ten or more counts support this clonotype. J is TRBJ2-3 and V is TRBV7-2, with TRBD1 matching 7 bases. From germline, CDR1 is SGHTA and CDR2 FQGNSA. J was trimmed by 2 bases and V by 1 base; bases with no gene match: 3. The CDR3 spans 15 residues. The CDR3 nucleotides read TGTGCCAGCAGCTTAGTGGGACAGACCACAGATACGCAGTATTTT. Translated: CASSLVGQTTDTQYF.

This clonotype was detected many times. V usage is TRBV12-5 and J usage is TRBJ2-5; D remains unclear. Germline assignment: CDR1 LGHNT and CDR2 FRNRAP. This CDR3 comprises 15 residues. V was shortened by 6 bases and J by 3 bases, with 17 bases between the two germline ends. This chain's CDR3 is CASGPGRSDEETQYF. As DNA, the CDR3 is TGTGCTAGTGGGCCAGGACGGAGTGATGAAGAGACCCAGTACTTC.

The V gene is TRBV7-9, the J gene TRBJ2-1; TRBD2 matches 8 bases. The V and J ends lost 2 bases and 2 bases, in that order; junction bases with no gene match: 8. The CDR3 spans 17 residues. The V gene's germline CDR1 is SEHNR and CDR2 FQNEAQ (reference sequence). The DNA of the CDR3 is TGTGCCAGCAGCTTATTGGTCCAGCGGGGGCCCTACAATGAGCAGTTCTTC. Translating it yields CASSLLVQRGPYNEQFF.

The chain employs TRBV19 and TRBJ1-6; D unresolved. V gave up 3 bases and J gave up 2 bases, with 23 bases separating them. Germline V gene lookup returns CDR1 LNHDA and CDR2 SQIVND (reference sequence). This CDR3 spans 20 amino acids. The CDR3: CASSIYCLGPPFAYNSPLHF. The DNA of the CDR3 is TGTGCCAGTAGTATCTATTGCCTTGGTCCACCTTTCGCCTATAATTCACCCCTCCACTTT.

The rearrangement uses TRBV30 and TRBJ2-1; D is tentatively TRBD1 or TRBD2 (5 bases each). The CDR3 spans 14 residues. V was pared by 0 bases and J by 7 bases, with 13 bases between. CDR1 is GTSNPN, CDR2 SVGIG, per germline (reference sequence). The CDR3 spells CAWSVPGRRNEQFF. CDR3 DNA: TGTGCCTGGAGTGTACCGGGGCGGCGGAATGAGCAGTTCTTC.

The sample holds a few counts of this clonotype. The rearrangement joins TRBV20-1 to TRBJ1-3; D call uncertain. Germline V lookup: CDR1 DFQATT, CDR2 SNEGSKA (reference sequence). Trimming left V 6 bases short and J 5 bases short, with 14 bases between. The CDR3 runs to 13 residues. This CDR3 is CSARLGARNTIYF. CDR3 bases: TGCAGTGCGCGGCTAGGAGCCCGAAACACCATATATTTT.

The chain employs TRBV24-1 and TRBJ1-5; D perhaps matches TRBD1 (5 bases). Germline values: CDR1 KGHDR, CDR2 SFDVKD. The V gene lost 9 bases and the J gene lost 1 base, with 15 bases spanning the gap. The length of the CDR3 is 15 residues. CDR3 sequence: CATERRGGSNQPQHF. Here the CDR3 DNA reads TGTGCCACCGAGAGGAGGGGTGGGAGCAATCAGCCCCAGCATTTT.

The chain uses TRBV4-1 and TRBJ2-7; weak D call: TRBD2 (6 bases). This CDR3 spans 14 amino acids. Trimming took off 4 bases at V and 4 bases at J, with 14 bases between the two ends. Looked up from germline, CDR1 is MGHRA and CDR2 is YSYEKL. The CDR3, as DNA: TGCGCCAGCAGCCTGGCTAGCGACAAATACGAGCAGTACTTC. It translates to CASSLASDKYEQYF.

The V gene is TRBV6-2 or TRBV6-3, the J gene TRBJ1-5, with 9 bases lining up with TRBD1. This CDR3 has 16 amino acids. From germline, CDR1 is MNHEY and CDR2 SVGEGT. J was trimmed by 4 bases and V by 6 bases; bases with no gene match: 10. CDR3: CASRSPQGAGNQPQHF. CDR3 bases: TGTGCCAGCAGATCCCCACAGGGGGCAGGGAATCAGCCCCAGCATTTT.

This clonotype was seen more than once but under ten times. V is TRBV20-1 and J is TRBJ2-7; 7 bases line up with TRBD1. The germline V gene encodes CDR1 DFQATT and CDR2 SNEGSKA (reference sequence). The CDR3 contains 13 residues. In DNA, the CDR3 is TGCAGCGTACCGGGACAGAGCTCCTACGAGCAGTACTTC. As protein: CSVPGQSSYEQYF.

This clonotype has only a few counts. The CDR3 nucleotides are TGTGCCAGCAGCCAAGGTTTTGACTACCTGGGGGAAACGCAGTATTTT. Translation: CASSQGFDYLGETQYF. The chain joins TRBV14 to TRBJ2-3; D may be TRBD1 or TRBD2 (5 bases each). The CDR3 runs 16 residues. Trimming shortened V by 1 base and J by 9 bases, and 20 bases separated the two germline ends. Germline V gene data show CDR1 as SGHDN and CDR2 as FVKESK.

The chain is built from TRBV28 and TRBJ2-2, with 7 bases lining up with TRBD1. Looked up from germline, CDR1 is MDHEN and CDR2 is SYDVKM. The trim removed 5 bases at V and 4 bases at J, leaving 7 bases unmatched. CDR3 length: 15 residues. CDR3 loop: CASSPTGLGTGELFF. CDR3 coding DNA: TGTGCCAGCAGTCCGACAGGGTTGGGCACCGGGGAGCTGTTTTTT.

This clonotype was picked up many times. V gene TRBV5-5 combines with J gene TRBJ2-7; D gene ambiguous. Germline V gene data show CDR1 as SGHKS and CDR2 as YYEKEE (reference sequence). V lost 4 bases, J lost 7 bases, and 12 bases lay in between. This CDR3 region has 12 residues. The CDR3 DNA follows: TGTGCCAGCAGCCCCTGGCTGGGGGAGCAGTACTTC. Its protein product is CASSPWLGEQYF.

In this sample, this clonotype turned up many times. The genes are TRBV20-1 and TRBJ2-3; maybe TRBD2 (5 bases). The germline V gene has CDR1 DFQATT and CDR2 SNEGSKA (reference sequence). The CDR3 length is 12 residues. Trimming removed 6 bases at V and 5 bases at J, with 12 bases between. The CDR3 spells CSATRAEDTQYF. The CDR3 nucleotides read TGCAGTGCAACGAGGGCGGAAGATACGCAGTATTTT.

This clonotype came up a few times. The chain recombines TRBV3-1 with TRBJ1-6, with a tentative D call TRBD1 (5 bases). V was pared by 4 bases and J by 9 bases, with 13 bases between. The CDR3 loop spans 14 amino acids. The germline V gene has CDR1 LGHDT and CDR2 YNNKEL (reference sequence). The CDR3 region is CASSLTTESSPLHF. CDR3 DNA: TGTGCCAGCAGCCTCACGACAGAGAGTTCACCCCTCCACTTT.

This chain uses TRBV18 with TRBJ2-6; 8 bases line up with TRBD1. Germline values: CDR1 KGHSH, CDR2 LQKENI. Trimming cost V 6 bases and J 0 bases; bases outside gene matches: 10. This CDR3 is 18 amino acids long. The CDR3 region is CASSLRQGSSSGANVLTF. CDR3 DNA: TGTGCCAGCTCCCTACGACAGGGGTCTAGCTCTGGGGCCAACGTCCTGACTTTC.

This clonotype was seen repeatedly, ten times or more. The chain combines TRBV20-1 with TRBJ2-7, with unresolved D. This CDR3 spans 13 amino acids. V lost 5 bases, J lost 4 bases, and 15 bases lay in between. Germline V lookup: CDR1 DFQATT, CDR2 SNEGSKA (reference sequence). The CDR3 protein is CSAPEPRIYEQYF. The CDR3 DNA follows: TGCAGTGCTCCCGAGCCCAGGATATACGAGCAGTACTTC.

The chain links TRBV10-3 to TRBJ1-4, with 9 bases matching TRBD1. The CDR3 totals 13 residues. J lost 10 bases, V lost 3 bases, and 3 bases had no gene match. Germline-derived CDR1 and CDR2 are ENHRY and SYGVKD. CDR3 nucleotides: TGTGCCATCAGTGAACAGGGGGCGGGAAAACTGTTTTTT. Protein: CAISEQGAGKLFF.

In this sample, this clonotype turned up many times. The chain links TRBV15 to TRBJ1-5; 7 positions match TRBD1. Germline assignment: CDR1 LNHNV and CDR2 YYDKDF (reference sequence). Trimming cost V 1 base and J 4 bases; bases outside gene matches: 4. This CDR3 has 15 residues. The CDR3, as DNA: TGTGCCACCAGCAGAGTCCGGGACAGTAATCAGCCCCAGCATTTT. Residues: CATSRVRDSNQPQHF.

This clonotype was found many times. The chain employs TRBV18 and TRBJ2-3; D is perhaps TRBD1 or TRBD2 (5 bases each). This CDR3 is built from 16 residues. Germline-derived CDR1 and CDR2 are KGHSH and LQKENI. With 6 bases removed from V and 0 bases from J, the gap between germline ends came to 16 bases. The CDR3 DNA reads TGTGCCAGCTCCTTAACCGGGACCACTAGCACAGATACGCAGTATTTT. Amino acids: CASSLTGTTSTDTQYF.

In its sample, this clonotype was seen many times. The CDR3 DNA sequence: TGTGCCAGCAGCCAAGATGCCCGTTCAGGGCCCCTCCACTTT. Its protein product is CASSQDARSGPLHF. The rearrangement links TRBV3-1 to TRBJ1-6, with D perhaps matching TRBD1 (5 bases). With 0 bases removed from V and 13 bases from J, the gap between germline ends came to 13 bases. CDR3 length equals 14 residues. The germline CDR1 and CDR2 sequences are LGHDT and YNNKEL (reference sequence).

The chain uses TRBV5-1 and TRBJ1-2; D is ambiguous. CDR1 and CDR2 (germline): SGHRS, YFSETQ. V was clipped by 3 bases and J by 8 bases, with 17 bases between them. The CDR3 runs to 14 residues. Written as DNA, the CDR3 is TGCGCCAGCAGCTCCGGATCCGGTTTGGAGGGCTACACCTTC. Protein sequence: CASSSGSGLEGYTF.

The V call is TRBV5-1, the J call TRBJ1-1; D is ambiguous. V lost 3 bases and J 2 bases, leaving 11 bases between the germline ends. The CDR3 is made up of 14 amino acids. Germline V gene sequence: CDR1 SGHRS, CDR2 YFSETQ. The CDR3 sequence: CASSSDVTNTEAFF. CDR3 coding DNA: TGCGCCAGCAGCTCGGACGTCACAAACACTGAAGCTTTCTTT.

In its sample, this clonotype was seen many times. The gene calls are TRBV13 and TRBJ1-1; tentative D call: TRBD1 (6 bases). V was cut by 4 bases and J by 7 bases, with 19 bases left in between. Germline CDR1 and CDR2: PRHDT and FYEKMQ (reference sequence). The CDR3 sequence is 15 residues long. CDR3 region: CASSYSLGGVNEAFF. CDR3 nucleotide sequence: TGTGCCAGCAGCTATTCCCTAGGGGGGGTGAATGAAGCTTTCTTT.

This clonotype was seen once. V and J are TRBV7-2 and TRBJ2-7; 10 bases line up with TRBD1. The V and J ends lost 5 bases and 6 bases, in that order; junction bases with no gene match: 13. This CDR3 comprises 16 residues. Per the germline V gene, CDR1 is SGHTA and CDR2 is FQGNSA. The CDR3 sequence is CASSGRRDRGLSEQYF. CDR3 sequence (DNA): TGTGCCAGCAGCGGGAGAAGGGACAGGGGTTTAAGCGAGCAGTACTTC.